One and the same sample provided the 21 T cell receptor beta chains below, sequenced in a study of shared clonotypes between healthy human individuals. The protocol was immunoSEQ multiplex PCR, while the TCRdb copy is restricted to in-frame clones and leaves out a portion. Among some 2 million clones listed, roughly 96% were seen once. Sequencing input: naive CD4+ T cells sorted from blood. Regarding subset: CD45RA+ positively selected. These receptors came from a man between 18 and 29 years old in good health.

This rearrangement joins TRBV5-8 to TRBJ1-5; D unresolved. From germline, CDR1 is SGHTS and CDR2 YDEGEE. V lost 0 bases, J lost 3 bases, and 13 bases lay in between. This CDR3 contains 16 residues. CDR3 bases: TGTGCCAGCAGCTTGGCCCAAGGCGTCAACAATCAGCCCCAGCATTTT. Its translation is CASSLAQGVNNQPQHF.

The CDR3 DNA follows: TGTGCCAGCAGCACAACTAGCGGGGGCGAGACTTACGAGCAGTACTTC. This gives the protein CASSTTSGGETYEQYF. The genes are TRBV9 and TRBJ2-7; TRBD2 agrees at 11 bases. Germline trimming cut 4 bases from V and 4 bases from J; bases unmatched to any gene: 10. CDR1 and CDR2 from the germline V gene are SGDLS and YYNGEE. The CDR3 has 16 amino acids.

The J gene is TRBJ2-3, the V gene TRBV7-9, with TRBD1 identical over 8 bases. Losses at the gene ends were 5 bases for V and 3 bases for J; bases not matched to a gene: 7. Germline V gene data show CDR1 as SEHNR and CDR2 as FQNEAQ (reference sequence). The CDR3 consists of 15 residues. The CDR3 sequence: CASSTTGVRTDTQYF. In DNA form, the CDR3 reads TGTGCCAGCAGCACGACAGGGGTTCGGACAGATACGCAGTATTTT.

The chain links TRBV19 to TRBJ1-5; D might be TRBD1 (5 bases). Trimming took 10 bases from V and 4 from J, leaving 17 bases between them. Per the germline V gene, CDR1 is LNHDA and CDR2 is SQIVND (reference sequence). This CDR3 is 14 amino acids long. The chain's CDR3 is CATRAGTLNQPQHF. Written as DNA, the CDR3 is TGTGCCACCCGAGCCGGGACCTTAAATCAGCCCCAGCATTTT.

The rearrangement uses TRBV10-3 and TRBJ1-4; a possible D gene is TRBD1 (6 bases). The germline CDR1 and CDR2 sequences are ENHRY and SYGVKD. V was trimmed by 4 bases and J by 3 bases, leaving 9 bases between them. The CDR3 spans 14 residues. DNA for the CDR3: TGTGCCATCAGTGCAGGGGCCTCTAATGAAAAACTGTTTTTT. As protein: CAISAGASNEKLFF.

The rearrangement links TRBV9 to TRBJ2-3; D is unresolved. CDR3 size: 14 residues. CDR1 SGDLS and CDR2 YYNGEE come from the germline V gene. The V end was cut by 0 bases, the J end by 6 bases, with 11 bases between. The CDR3 sequence is CASSVEVRGDTQYF. The CDR3, as DNA: TGTGCCAGCAGCGTAGAGGTCCGTGGGGATACGCAGTATTTT.

This rearrangement joins TRBV29-1 to TRBJ2-5, with D perhaps TRBD2 (7 bases). V lost 3 bases to trimming and J lost 2 bases, with 13 bases between them. Germline assignment: CDR1 SQVTM and CDR2 ANQGSEA. The CDR3 length is 14 residues. The CDR3 spells CSVEGGQNQETQYF. The CDR3 nucleotides read TGCAGCGTTGAGGGGGGGCAGAATCAAGAGACCCAGTACTTC.

The V and J genes are TRBV4-1 and TRBJ2-7; 10 bases match TRBD2. The CDR3 spans 17 residues. With V trimmed by 2 bases and J by 0 bases, 7 bases remained unmatched. CDR1 and CDR2 from the germline V gene are MGHRA and YSYEKL. This CDR3 is CASSQFRLAGASYEQYF. CDR3 bases: TGCGCCAGCAGCCAATTTAGGCTAGCGGGAGCCTCCTACGAGCAGTACTTC.

The chain uses TRBV13 and TRBJ1-1, with no clear D. The CDR3 is 16 amino acids. The V and J ends lost 5 bases and 1 base respectively, with 17 bases between them. Germline lookup yields CDR1 PRHDT and CDR2 FYEKMQ (reference sequence). The CDR3 nucleotides read TGTGCCAGCAGCCTACCCCGGACCGGACGGAACACTGAAGCTTTCTTT. Translation: CASSLPRTGRNTEAFF.

The V call is TRBV25-1, the J call TRBJ1-1; D ambiguous. The CDR3 length is 13 residues. V gave up 7 bases and J gave up 6 bases, with 15 bases separating them. Germline V gene lookup returns CDR1 MGHDK and CDR2 SYGVNS. The CDR3 sequence is CASTEAGYAEAFF. For the CDR3, the DNA is TGTGCCAGCACCGAGGCGGGATACGCTGAAGCTTTCTTT.

The chain uses TRBV7-2 and TRBJ1-6; D might be TRBD1 (5 bases). Germline loops: CDR1 SGHTA, CDR2 FQGNSA. The CDR3 loop spans 15 amino acids. Trimming stripped 2 bases from V and 6 bases from J, with 11 bases between. The CDR3 region is CASSLQGLFNSPLHF. The CDR3 region has the DNA TGTGCCAGCAGCTTACAGGGCCTATTTAATTCACCCCTCCACTTT.

The chain carries TRBV5-1 and TRBJ2-5; D could derive from TRBD1 or TRBD2 (6 bases each). The CDR3 runs 13 residues. Trimming took off 4 bases at V and 3 bases at J, with 10 bases between the two ends. Germline values: CDR1 SGHRS, CDR2 YFSETQ. CDR3 DNA sequence: TGCGCCAGCAGCGCGAGGGGGGAAGAGACCCAGTACTTC. Its translation: CASSARGEETQYF.

The rearrangement joins TRBV10-3 to TRBJ2-2; D is uncertain. Germline loops: CDR1 ENHRY, CDR2 SYGVKD. Trimming stripped 10 bases from V and 1 base from J, with 4 bases between. The CDR3 totals 11 residues. CDR3 protein: CATENTGELFF. The CDR3 coding sequence is TGTGCCACTGAGAACACCGGGGAGCTGTTTTTT.

The gene calls are TRBV7-9 and TRBJ2-7; 7 nucleotides line up with TRBD2. Germline CDR1 is SEHNR and CDR2 is FQNEAQ (reference sequence). J gave up 1 base and V 0 bases, and 3 bases lay outside the gene matches. The CDR3 spans 15 residues. The CDR3 loop reads CASSLASGPSYEQYF. The DNA for the CDR3 is TGTGCCAGCAGCTTAGCTAGCGGGCCTTCCTACGAGCAGTACTTC.

A few counts support this clone. The gene calls are TRBV6-5 and TRBJ1-1; perhaps TRBD1 as D (5 bases). Trimming took 4 bases from V and 1 from J, leaving 10 bases between them. The germline V gene encodes CDR1 MNHEY and CDR2 SVGAGI. This CDR3 region has 14 residues. The CDR3 region is CASSLAGRNTEAFF. The CDR3, as DNA: TGTGCCAGCAGTTTGGCAGGGCGGAACACTGAAGCTTTCTTT.

The chain uses TRBV14 and TRBJ2-5; TRBD1 might be the D (5 bases). With 5 bases removed from V and 5 bases from J, the gap between germline ends came to 15 bases. The CDR3 has 14 amino acids. The germline gives CDR1 SGHDN, CDR2 FVKESK. The CDR3 DNA is TGTGCCAGCAGCACCACGACAGTCGGCGAGACCCAGTACTTC. Protein: CASSTTTVGETQYF.

Turning to this clone: Its ends do not fully match the called genes, so a read error is possible. The V gene is TRBV11-2, the J gene TRBJ2-1, with unresolved D. The CDR3 has 13 amino acids. Germline CDR1 SGHAT, CDR2 FQNNGV. CDR3 loop: CASSLALLNKQFF. CDR3 in DNA: TGTGCCAGCAGCTTGGCCCTCCTCAATAAGCAGTTCTTC.

This chain joins TRBV30 and TRBJ2-3, with 8 bases fitting TRBD2. V trimming: 1 base; J trimming: 3 bases; junction bases outside the gene matches: 9. Germline-derived CDR1 and CDR2 are GTSNPN and SVGIG (reference sequence). This CDR3 spans 16 amino acids. The DNA for the CDR3 is TGTGCCTGGAGTGGAGAGCGGGGGTACTCGACAGATACGCAGTATTTT. This codes for CAWSGERGYSTDTQYF.

The chain carries TRBV21-1 and TRBJ2-7; the table gives TRBD1 as D, unverified against the DNA. TRBV21-1 constitutes a pseudogene. The CDR3 extends over 13 amino acids. For the CDR3, the DNA is TGTGCCAGCAGCAAGGGGACAGGAAACGAGCAGTACTTC. Translated: CASSKGTGNEQYF.

The chain recombines TRBV18 with TRBJ1-4, with a possible D match to TRBD1 (6 bases). CDR1 is KGHSH, CDR2 LQKENI, per germline. The length of the CDR3 is 17 residues. V gave up 6 bases and J gave up 0 bases, with 17 bases separating them. The DNA for the CDR3 is TGTGCCAGCTCCCACACTAGACAGGCGGCAACTAATGAAAAACTGTTTTTT. This gives the protein CASSHTRQAATNEKLFF.

This chain joins TRBV2 and TRBJ2-5; a weak D match, TRBD2 (6 bases). V was trimmed by 6 bases and J by 2 bases, leaving 10 bases between them. The CDR3 totals 13 residues. Germline V gives CDR1 SNHLY, CDR2 FYNNEI. In nucleotides, the CDR3 is TGTGCCAGCAGGGGGGACTTGCAAGAGACCCAGTACTTC. As protein: CASRGDLQETQYF.